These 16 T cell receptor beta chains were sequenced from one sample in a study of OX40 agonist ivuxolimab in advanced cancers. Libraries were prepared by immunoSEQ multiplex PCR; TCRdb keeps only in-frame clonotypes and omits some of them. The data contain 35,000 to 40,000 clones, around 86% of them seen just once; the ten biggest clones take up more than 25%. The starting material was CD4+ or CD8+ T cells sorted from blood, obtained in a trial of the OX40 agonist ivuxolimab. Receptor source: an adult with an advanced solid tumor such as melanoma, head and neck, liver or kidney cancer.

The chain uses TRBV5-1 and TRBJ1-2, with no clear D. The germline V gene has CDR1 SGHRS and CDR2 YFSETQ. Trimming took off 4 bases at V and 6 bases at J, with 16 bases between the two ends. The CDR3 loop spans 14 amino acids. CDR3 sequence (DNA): TGCGCCAGCAGCCCGGACTCCCGAGGGCATGGCTACACCTTC. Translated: CASSPDSRGHGYTF.

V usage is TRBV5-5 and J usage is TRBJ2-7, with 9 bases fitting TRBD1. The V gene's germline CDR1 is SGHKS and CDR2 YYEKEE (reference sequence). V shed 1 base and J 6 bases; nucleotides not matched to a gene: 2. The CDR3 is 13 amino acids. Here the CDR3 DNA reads TGTGCCAGCAGCTTGACAGGGGGCATCGAGCAGTACTTC. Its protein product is CASSLTGGIEQYF.

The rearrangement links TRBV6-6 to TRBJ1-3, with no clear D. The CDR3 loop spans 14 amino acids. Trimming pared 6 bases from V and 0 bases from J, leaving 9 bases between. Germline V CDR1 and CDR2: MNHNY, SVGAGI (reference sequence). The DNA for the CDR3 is TGTGCCAGCAGGGACTCGCTCTCTGGAAACACCATATATTTT. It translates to CASRDSLSGNTIYF.

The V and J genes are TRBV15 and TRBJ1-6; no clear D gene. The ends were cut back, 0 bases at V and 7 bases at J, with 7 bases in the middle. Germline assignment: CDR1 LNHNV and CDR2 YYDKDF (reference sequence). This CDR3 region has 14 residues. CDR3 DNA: TGTGCCACCAGCAGAGACAGGACGAATTCACCCCTCCACTTT. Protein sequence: CATSRDRTNSPLHF. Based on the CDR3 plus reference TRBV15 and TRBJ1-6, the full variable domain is DAMVIQNPRYQVTQFGKPVTLSCSQTLNHNVMYWYQQKSSQAPKLLFHYYDKDFNNEADTPDNFQSRRPNTSFCFLDIRSPGLGDTAMYLCATSRDRTNSPLHFGNGTRLTVT.

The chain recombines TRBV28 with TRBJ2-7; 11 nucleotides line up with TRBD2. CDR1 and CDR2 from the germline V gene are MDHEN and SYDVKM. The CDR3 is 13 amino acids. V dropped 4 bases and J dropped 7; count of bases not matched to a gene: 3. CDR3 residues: CASSSGLAEEQYF. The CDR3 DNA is TGTGCCAGCAGTTCGGGACTAGCGGAGGAGCAGTACTTC. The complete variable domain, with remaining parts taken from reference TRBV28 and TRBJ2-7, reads DVKVTQSSRYLVKRTGEKVFLECVQDMDHENMFWYRQDPGLGLRLIYFSYDVKMKEKGDIPEGYSVSREKKERFSLILESASTNQTSMYLCASSSGLAEEQYFGPGTRLTVT.

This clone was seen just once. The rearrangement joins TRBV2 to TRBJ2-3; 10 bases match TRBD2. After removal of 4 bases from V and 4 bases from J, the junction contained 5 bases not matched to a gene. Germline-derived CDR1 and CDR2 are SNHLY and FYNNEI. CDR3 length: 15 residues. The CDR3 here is CASSGPLAGADTQYF. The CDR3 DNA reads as TGTGCCAGCAGTGGTCCTCTAGCGGGAGCAGATACGCAGTATTTT.

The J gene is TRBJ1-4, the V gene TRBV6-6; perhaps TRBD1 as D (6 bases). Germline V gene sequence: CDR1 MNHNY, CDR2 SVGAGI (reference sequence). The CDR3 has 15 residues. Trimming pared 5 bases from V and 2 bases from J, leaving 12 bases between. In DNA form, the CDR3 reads TGTGCCAGCAGTCCCTCAGGGGCGACTAATGAAAAACTGTTTTTT. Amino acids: CASSPSGATNEKLFF.

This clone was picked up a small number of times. The CDR3 region has the DNA TGTGCCAGTAGTTTAGGCTCCCGGGACAGGGGTTACATTCAGTACTTC. It specifies CASSLGSRDRGYIQYF. The rearrangement uses TRBV19 and TRBJ2-4, with 10 bases that match TRBD1. CDR3 length equals 16 residues. Germline CDR1 and CDR2: LNHDA and SQIVND (reference sequence). With V trimmed by 5 bases and J by 8 bases, 12 bases remained unmatched.

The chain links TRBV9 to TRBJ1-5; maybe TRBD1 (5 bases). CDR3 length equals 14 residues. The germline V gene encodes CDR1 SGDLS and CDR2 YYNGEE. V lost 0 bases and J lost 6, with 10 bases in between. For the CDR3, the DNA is TGTGCCAGCAGCGTAGGGGGGTACGGTCAGCCCCAGCATTTT. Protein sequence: CASSVGGYGQPQHF.

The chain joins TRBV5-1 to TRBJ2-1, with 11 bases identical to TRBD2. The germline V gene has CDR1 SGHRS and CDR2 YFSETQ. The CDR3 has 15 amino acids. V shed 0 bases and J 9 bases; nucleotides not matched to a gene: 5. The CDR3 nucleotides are TGCGCCAGCAGCTTGGTCGGGACTAGCGGAACTGAGCAGTTCTTC. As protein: CASSLVGTSGTEQFF.

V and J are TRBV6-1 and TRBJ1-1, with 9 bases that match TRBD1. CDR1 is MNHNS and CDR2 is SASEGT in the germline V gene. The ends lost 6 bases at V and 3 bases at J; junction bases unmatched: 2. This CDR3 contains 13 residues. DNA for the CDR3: TGTGCCAGCAGCCGGACAGGGGACACTGAAGCTTTCTTT. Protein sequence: CASSRTGDTEAFF.

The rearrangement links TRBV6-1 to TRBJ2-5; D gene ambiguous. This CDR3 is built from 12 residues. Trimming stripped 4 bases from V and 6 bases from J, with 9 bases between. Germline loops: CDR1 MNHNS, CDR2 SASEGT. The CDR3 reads CASSGSSQTQYF. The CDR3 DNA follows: TGTGCCAGCAGTGGATCCAGCCAGACCCAGTACTTC.

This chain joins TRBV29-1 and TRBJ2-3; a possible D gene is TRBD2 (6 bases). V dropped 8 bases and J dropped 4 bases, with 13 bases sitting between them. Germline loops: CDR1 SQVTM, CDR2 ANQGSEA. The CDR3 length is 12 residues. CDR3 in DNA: TGCAGCTCCAGGGCGGGGCCAGATACGCAGTATTTT. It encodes CSSRAGPDTQYF.

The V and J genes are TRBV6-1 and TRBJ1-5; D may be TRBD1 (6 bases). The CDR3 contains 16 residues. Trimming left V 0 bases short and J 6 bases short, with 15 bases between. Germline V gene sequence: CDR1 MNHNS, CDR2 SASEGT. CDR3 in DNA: TGTGCCAGCAGTGAAGCGCTTAAGGGGGTGGCTCAGCCCCAGCATTTT. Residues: CASSEALKGVAQPQHF.

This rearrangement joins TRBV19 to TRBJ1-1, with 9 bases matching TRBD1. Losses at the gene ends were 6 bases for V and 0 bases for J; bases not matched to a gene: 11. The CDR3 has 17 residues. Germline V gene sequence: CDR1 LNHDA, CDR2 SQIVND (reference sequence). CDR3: CASRSMTGGVMNTEAFF. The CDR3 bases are TGTGCCAGTAGGTCGATGACAGGGGGTGTTATGAACACTGAAGCTTTCTTT. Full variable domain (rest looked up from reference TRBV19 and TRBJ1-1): DGGITQSPKYLFRKEGQNVTLSCEQNLNHDAMYWYRQDPGQGLRLIYYSQIVNDFQKGDIAEGYSVSREKKESFPLTVTSAQKNPTAFYLCASRSMTGGVMNTEAFFGQGTRLTVV.

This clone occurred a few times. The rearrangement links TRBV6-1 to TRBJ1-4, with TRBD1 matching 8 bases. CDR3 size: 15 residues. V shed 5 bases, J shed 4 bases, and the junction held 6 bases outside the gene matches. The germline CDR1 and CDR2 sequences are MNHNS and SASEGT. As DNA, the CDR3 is TGTGCCAGCAGTCTGACAGGGGCGCTTAATGAAAAACTGTTTTTT. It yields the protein CASSLTGALNEKLFF.